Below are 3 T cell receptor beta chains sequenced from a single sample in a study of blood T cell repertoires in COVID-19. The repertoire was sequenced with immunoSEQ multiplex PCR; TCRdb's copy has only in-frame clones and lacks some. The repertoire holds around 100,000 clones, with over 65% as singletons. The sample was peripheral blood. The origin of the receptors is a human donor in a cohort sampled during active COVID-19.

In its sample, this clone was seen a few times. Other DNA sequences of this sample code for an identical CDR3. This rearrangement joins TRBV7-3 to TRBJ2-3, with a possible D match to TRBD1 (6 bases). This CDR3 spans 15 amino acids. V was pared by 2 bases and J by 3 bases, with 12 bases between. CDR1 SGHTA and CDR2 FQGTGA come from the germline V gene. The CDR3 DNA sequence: TGTGCCAGCAGCTTAGGTGGGGGCGGGACAGATACGCAGTATTTT. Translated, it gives CASSLGGGGTDTQYF.

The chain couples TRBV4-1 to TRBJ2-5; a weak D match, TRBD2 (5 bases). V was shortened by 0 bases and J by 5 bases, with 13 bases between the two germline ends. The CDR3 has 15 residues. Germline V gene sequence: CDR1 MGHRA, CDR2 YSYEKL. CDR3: CASSQDGLAWETQYF. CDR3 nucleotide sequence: TGCGCCAGCAGCCAAGATGGGCTAGCATGGGAGACCCAGTACTTC.

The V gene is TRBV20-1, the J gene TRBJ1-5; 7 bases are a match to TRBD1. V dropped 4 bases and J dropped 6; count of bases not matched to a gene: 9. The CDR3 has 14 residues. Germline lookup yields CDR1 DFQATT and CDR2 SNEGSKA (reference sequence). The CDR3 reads CSATETGWGQPQHF. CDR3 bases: TGCAGTGCTACTGAGACAGGGTGGGGTCAGCCCCAGCATTTT.